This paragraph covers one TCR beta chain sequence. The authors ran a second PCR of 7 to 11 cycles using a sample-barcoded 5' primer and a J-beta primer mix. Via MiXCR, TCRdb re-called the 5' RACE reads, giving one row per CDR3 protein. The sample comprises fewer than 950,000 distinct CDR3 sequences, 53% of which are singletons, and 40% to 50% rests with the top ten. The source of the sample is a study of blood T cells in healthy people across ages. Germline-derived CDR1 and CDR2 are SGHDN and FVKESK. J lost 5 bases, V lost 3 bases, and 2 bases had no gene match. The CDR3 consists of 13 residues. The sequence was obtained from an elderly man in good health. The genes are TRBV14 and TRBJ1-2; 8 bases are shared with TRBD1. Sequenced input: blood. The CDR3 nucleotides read TGTGCCAGCAGCCAGGGACAGGTTTATGGCTACACCTTC. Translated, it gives CASSQGQVYGYTF.